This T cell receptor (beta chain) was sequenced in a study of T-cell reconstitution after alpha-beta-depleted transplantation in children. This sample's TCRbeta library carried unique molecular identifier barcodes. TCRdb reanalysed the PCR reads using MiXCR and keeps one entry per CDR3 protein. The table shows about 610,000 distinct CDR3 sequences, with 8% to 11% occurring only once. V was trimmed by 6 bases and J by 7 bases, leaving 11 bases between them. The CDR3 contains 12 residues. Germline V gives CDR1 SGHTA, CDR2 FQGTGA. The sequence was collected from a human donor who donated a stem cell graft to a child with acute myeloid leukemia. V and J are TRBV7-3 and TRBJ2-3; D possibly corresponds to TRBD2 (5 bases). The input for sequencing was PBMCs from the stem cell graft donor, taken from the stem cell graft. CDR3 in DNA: TGTGCCAGCAGTGCTGACGGGAATACGCAGTATTTT. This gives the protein CASSADGNTQYF.